Shown below are 10 T cell receptor beta chains from a single sample sequenced in a study of T cells after yellow fever vaccination. From the 5' RACE reads, TCRdb called clonotypes with MiXCR, one entry per CDR3 protein. This table holds around 550,000 distinct CDR3 sequences, less than 20% found once. The sequencing here drew on PBMCs, taken 15 days after the yellow fever booster vaccination. The source is a man aged 30-40 years who received the YFV17D yellow fever vaccine.

This clonotype was observed a few times. This chain links TRBV2 with TRBJ1-1, with no clear D. The CDR3 loop spans 14 amino acids. Trimming took 6 bases from V and 1 from J, leaving 12 bases between them. CDR1 SNHLY and CDR2 FYNNEI come from the germline V gene. The CDR3 spells CASSTMDRNTEAFF. DNA of the CDR3: TGTGCCAGCAGCACAATGGACCGGAACACTGAAGCTTTCTTT.

The V call is TRBV9, the J call TRBJ2-7, with 9 bases aligning to TRBD1. This CDR3 is built from 14 residues. Trimming took 3 bases from V and 5 from J; bases not matched to a gene: 6. Germline CDR1 is SGDLS and CDR2 is YYNGEE. This chain's CDR3 is CASSDPGQGNEQYF. In nucleotides, the CDR3 is TGTGCCAGCAGCGATCCGGGACAGGGTAACGAGCAGTACTTC.

The V call is TRBV25-1, the J call TRBJ2-3; TRBD2 might be the D (6 bases). Trimming cost V 7 bases and J 3 bases, with 11 bases left between them. The CDR3 length is 13 residues. The germline V gene has CDR1 MGHDK and CDR2 SYGVNS. The CDR3 is CASTGVMTDTQYF. CDR3 nucleotides: TGTGCCAGCACGGGGGTTATGACAGATACGCAGTATTTT.

This clonotype was counted a few times. The rearrangement joins TRBV11-2 to TRBJ2-3; D not resolved. CDR3 length: 14 residues. The germline gives CDR1 SGHAT, CDR2 FQNNGV. V lost 0 bases, J lost 1 base, and 5 bases lay in between. The DNA for the CDR3 is TGTGCCAGCAGCTTAGATACTGGCACAGATACGCAGTATTTT. Amino acid sequence: CASSLDTGTDTQYF.

This clonotype was seen a handful of times. The gene calls are TRBV28 and TRBJ1-1; no definite D call. The CDR3 length is 11 residues. Trimming took off 5 bases at V and 5 bases at J, with 6 bases between the two ends. Per the germline V gene, CDR1 is MDHEN and CDR2 is SYDVKM. In DNA form, the CDR3 reads TGTGCCAGCAGTATCTATACTGAAGCTTTCTTT. Translated, it gives CASSIYTEAFF.

This clonotype occurred a few times. J is TRBJ1-3 and V is TRBV10-3, with no clear D. The germline V gene has CDR1 ENHRY and CDR2 SYGVKD. The CDR3 totals 15 residues. The ends were cut back, 10 bases at V and 2 bases at J, with 18 bases in the middle. The CDR3 spells CASATTVVTGNTIYF. CDR3 DNA sequence: TGTGCCAGCGCTACTACAGTTGTGACTGGAAACACCATATATTTT.

The V and J genes are TRBV3-1 and TRBJ2-7, with a possible D match to TRBD2 (6 bases). In germline, CDR1 is LGHDT, CDR2 YNNKEL (reference sequence). Trimming took 3 bases from V and 6 from J, leaving 15 bases between them. The CDR3 sequence is 14 residues long. In nucleotides, the CDR3 is TGTGCCAGCAGCCAGAGCTCGCGGGGCAGCGAGCAGTACTTC. Its protein is CASSQSSRGSEQYF.

This clonotype was counted at least ten times. This chain connects TRBV12-3 or TRBV12-4 to TRBJ2-2; no clear D gene. CDR3 size: 11 residues. V lost 10 bases and J 8 bases, leaving 11 bases between the germline ends. The CDR3 DNA reads as TGTGCCACCTCCAAATGGGGGGAGCTGTTTTTT. Translation gives CATSKWGELFF.

This clonotype was seen only a few times. The chain uses TRBV5-1 and TRBJ2-7; possible D gene TRBD2, 5 bases. This CDR3 spans 15 amino acids. With 0 bases removed from V and 3 bases from J, the gap between germline ends came to 13 bases. CDR1 SGHRS and CDR2 YFSETQ come from the germline V gene. CDR3 sequence reads: CASSLEGRNLYEQYF. Written as DNA, the CDR3 is TGCGCCAGCAGCTTGGAAGGGAGAAACCTCTACGAGCAGTACTTC.

The chain combines TRBV4-3 with TRBJ2-2; D is ambiguous. This CDR3 region has 16 residues. V was pared by 1 base and J by 1 base, with 10 bases between. Germline values: CDR1 LGHNA, CDR2 YSLEER. The CDR3: CASSQGGYVNTGELFF. The CDR3 DNA reads TGCGCCAGCAGCCAAGGTGGATATGTGAACACCGGGGAGCTGTTTTTT.